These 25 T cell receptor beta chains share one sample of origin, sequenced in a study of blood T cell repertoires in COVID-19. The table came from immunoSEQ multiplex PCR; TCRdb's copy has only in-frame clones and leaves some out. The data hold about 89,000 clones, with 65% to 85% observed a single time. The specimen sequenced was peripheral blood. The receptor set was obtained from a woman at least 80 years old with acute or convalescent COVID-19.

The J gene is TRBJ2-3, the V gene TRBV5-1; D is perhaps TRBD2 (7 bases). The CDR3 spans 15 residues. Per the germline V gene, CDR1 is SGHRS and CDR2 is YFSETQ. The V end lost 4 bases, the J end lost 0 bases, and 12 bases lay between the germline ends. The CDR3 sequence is CASSRGATSTDTQYF. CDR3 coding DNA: TGCGCCAGCAGCCGGGGGGCAACTAGCACAGATACGCAGTATTTT.

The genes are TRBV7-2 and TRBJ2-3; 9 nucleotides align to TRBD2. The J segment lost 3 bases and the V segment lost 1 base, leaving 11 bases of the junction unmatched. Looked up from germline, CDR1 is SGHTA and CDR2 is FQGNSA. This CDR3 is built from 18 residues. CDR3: CASSLVGWRGGLTDTQYF. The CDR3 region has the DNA TGTGCCAGCAGCTTAGTAGGGTGGCGGGGGGGCCTAACAGATACGCAGTATTTT.

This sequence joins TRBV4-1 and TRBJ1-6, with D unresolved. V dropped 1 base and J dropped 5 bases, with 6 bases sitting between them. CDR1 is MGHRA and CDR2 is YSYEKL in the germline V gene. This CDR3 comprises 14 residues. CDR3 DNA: TGCGCCAGCAGCCAAGCCACAGATAATTCACCCCTCCACTTT. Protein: CASSQATDNSPLHF.

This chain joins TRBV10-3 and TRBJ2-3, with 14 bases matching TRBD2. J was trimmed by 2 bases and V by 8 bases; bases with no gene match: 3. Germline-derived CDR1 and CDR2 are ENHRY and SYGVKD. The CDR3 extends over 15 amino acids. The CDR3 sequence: CAIRTSGGNTDTQYF. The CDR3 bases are TGTGCCATCCGGACTAGCGGGGGGAACACAGATACGCAGTATTTT.

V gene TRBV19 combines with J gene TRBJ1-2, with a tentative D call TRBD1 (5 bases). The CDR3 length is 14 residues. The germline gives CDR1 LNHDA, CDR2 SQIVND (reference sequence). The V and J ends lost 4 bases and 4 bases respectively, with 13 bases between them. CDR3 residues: CASSSTGGAYGYTF. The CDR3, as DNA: TGTGCCAGTAGTAGCACCGGAGGGGCCTATGGCTACACCTTC.

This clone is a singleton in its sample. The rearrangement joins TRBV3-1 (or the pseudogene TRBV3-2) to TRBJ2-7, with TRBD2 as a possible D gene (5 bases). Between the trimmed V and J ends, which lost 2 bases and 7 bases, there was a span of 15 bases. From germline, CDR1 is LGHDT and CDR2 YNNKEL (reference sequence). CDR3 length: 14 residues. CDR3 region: CASSQLLGSREQYF. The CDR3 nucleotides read TGTGCCAGCAGCCAATTACTAGGGTCGCGGGAGCAGTACTTC.

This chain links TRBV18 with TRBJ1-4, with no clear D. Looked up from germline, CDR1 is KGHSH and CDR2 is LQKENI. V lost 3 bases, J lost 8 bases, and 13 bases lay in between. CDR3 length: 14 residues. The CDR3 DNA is TGTGCCAGCTCACCCCCTCCGTATTCGGAAAAACTGTTTTTT. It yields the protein CASSPPPYSEKLFF.

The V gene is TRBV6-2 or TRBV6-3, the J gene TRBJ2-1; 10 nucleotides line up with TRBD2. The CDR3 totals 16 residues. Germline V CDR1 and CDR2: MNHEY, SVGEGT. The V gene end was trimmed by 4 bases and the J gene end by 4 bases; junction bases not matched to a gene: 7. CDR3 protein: CASSSPVAGGYNEQFF. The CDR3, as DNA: TGTGCCAGCAGTTCCCCTGTAGCGGGGGGTTACAATGAGCAGTTCTTC.

The CDR3: CASSFKGQGGNYGYTF. CDR3 bases: TGTGCCAGCAGTTTTAAGGGACAGGGTGGTAACTATGGCTACACCTTC. The chain employs TRBV27 and TRBJ1-2, with 9 bases lining up with TRBD1. With V trimmed by 3 bases and J by 1 base, 6 bases remained unmatched. CDR1 and CDR2 (germline): MNHEY, SMNVEV (reference sequence). The length of the CDR3 is 16 residues.

This CDR3 is CASSPQGQGLNEQFF. CDR3 sequence (DNA): TGTGCCAGCAGCCCCCAGGGACAGGGTCTGAATGAGCAGTTCTTC. This sequence joins TRBV5-4 and TRBJ2-1; 9 bases align to TRBD1. Trimming at V came to 4 bases and at J to 7 bases, leaving 9 bases not matched to a gene. CDR1 and CDR2 (germline): SGHNT, YYREEE (reference sequence). This CDR3 has 15 amino acids.

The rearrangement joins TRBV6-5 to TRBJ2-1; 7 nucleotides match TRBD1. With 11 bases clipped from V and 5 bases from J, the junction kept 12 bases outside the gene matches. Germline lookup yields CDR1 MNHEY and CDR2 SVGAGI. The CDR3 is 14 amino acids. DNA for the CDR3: TGTGCCGGTTCTTCTGGGCAGGGGGACAATGAGCAGTTCTTC. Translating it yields CAGSSGQGDNEQFF.

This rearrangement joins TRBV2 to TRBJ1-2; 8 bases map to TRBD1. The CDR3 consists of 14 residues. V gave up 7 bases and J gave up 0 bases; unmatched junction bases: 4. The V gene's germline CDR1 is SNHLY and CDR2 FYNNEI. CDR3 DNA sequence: TGTGCCAGCAAGCAGGGGGCTTCTAACTATGGCTACACCTTC. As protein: CASKQGASNYGYTF.

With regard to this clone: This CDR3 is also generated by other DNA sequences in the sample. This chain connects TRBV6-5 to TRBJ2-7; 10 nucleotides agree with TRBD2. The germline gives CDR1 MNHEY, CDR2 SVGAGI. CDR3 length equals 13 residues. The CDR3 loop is CASRASGGYEQYV. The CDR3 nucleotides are TGTGCTAGCAGGGCTAGCGGGGGTTACGAGCAGTACGTC.

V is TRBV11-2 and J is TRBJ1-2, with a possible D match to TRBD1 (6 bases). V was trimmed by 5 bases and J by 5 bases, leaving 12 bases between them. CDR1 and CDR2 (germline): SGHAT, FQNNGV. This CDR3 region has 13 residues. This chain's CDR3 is CASSPRTDYGYTF. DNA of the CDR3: TGTGCCAGCAGCCCACGGACAGATTATGGCTACACCTTC.

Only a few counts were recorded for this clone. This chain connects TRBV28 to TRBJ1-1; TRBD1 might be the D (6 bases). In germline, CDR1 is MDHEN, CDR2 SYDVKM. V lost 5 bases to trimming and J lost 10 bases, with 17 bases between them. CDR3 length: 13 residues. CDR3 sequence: CASSPGQNQAAFF. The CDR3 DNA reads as TGTGCCAGCAGTCCGGGACAAAATCAAGCAGCTTTCTTT.

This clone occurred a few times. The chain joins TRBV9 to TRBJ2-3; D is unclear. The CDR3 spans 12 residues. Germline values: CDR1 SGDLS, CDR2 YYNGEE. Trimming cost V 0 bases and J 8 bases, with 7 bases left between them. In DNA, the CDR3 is TGTGCCAGCAGCGTAGGGGCTGGTACGCAGTATTTT. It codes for CASSVGAGTQYF.

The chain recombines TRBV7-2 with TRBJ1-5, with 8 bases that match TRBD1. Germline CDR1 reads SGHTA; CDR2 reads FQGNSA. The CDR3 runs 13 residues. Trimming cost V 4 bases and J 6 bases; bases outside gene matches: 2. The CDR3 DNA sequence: TGTGCCAGCAGCTGGACAGGGTTTCAGCCCCAGCATTTT. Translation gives CASSWTGFQPQHF. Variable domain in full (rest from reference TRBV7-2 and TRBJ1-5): GAGVSQSPSNKVTEKGKDVELRCDPISGHTALYWYRQSLGQGLEFLIYFQGNSAPDKSGLPSDRFSAERTGGSVSTLTIQRTQQEDSAVYLCASSWTGFQPQHFGDGTRLSIL.

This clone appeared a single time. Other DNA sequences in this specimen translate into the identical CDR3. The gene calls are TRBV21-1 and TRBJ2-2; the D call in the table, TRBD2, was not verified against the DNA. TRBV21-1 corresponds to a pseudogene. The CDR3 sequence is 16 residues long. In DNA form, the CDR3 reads TGTGCCAGCATCGTCGCGGGGGGGCGGAACACCGGGGAGCTGTTTTTT. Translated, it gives CASIVAGGRNTGELFF.

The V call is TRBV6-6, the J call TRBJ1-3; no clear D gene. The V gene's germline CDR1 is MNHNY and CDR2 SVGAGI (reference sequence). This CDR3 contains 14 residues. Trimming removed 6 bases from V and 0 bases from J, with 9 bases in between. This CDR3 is CASSLPGSGNTIYF. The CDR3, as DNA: TGTGCCAGCAGCCTACCAGGCTCTGGAAACACCATATATTTT.

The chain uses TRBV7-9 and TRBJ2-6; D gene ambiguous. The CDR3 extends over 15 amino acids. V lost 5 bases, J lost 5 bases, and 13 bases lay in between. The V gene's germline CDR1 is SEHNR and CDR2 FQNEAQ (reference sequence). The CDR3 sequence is CASSPYPNWANVLTF. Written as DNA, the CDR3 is TGTGCCAGCAGCCCCTACCCGAATTGGGCCAACGTCCTGACTTTC.

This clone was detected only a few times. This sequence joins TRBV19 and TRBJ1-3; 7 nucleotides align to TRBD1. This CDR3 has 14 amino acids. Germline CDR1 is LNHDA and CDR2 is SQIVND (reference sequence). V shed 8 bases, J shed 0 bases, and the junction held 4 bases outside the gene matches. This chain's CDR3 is CASDRDSSGNTIYF. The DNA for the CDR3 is TGTGCCAGTGACCGGGACAGCTCTGGAAACACCATATATTTT.

The CDR3: CSASGRENSPLHF. The CDR3, as DNA: TGCAGTGCCAGTGGACGGGAAAATTCACCCCTCCACTTT. The rearrangement links TRBV20-1 to TRBJ1-6; no clear D. Looked up from germline, CDR1 is DFQATT and CDR2 is SNEGSKA (reference sequence). The CDR3 contains 13 residues. The V end was cut by 6 bases, the J end by 7 bases, with 13 bases between.

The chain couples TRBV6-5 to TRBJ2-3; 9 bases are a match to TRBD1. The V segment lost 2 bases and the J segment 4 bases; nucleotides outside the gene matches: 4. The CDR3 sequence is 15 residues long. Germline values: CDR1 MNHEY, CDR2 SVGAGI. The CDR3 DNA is TGTGCCAGCAGTTACGCAGGGACAGGGCCAGATACGCAGTATTTT. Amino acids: CASSYAGTGPDTQYF.

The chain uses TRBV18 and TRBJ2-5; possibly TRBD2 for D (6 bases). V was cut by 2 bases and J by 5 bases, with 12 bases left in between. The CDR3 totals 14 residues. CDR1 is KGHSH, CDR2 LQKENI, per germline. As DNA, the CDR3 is TGTGCCAGCTCACCAGGGAGGAAGGGGGAGACCCAGTACTTC. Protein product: CASSPGRKGETQYF.

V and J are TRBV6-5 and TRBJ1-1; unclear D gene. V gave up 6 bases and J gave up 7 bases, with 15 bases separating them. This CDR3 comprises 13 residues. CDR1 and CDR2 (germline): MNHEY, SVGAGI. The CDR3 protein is CASSPGRFIEAFF. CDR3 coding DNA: TGTGCCAGCAGCCCGGGAAGGTTTATTGAAGCTTTCTTT.